This entry lists 25 T cell receptor beta chains sequenced from one sample in a study of OX40 agonist ivuxolimab in advanced cancers. Measured with immunoSEQ multiplex PCR; TCRdb has only the in-frame clones, and not every one. This table has 80,000 to 85,000 clones, around 84% appearing once. The source material was CD4+ or CD8+ T cells sorted from blood, sampled in a trial of the OX40 agonist ivuxolimab. The receptors here all came from an adult with an advanced solid tumor such as melanoma, head and neck, liver or kidney cancer.

J is TRBJ1-1 and V is TRBV7-9, with D tentatively TRBD1 (6 bases). V lost 5 bases to trimming and J lost 1 base, with 14 bases between them. The CDR3 loop spans 15 amino acids. Germline-derived CDR1 and CDR2 are SEHNR and FQNEAQ (reference sequence). CDR3 DNA sequence: TGTGCCAGCAGCCCATTGACAGGTGGGAACACTGAAGCTTTCTTT. This translates into CASSPLTGGNTEAFF.

The chain uses TRBV5-4 and TRBJ1-4; 10 bases are shared with TRBD1. The trim removed 0 bases at V and 7 bases at J, leaving 3 bases unmatched. The germline gives CDR1 SGHNT, CDR2 YYREEE (reference sequence). The CDR3 is made up of 15 amino acids. CDR3 sequence: CASSLAGTGAEKLFF. The CDR3 DNA follows: TGTGCCAGCAGCTTGGCTGGGACAGGGGCTGAAAAACTGTTTTTT.

This clone was found a few times. The rearrangement joins TRBV6-5 to TRBJ1-2; D is uncertain. This CDR3 is 13 amino acids long. Germline CDR1 MNHEY, CDR2 SVGAGI. Trimming cost V 6 bases and J 5 bases, with 13 bases left between them. Written as DNA, the CDR3 is TGTGCCAGCAGGCCCGATGGGCGATATGGCTACACCTTC. It specifies CASRPDGRYGYTF.

The rearrangement links TRBV4-1 to TRBJ2-3; D gene unclear. V was shortened by 1 base and J by 2 bases, with 13 bases between the two germline ends. Germline CDR1 is MGHRA and CDR2 is YSYEKL. The CDR3 consists of 16 residues. CDR3 nucleotides: TGCGCCAGCAGCCAAGTAGATATGGGGTTCACAGATACGCAGTATTTT. Translated, it gives CASSQVDMGFTDTQYF.

V and J are TRBV7-9 and TRBJ1-2; 8 bases align to TRBD1. V lost 6 bases and J lost 7; bases outside the gene matches: 16. Germline CDR1 SEHNR, CDR2 FQNEAQ (reference sequence). The CDR3 covers 16 residues. The CDR3 loop reads CASSSDPQGALSGYTF. For the CDR3, the DNA is TGTGCCAGCAGTTCAGACCCCCAGGGGGCGCTTAGTGGCTACACCTTC.

This clone was detected only a few times. V usage is TRBV7-6 and J usage is TRBJ1-6; 11 positions agree with TRBD1. Germline V gene lookup returns CDR1 SGHVS and CDR2 FNYEAQ. The V gene end was trimmed by 5 bases and the J gene end by 13 bases; junction bases not matched to a gene: 7. This CDR3 spans 14 amino acids. CDR3 residues: CASSTGTGGSPLHF. CDR3 sequence (DNA): TGTGCCAGCAGCACTGGGACAGGGGGTTCGCCCCTCCACTTT.

The V gene is TRBV25-1, the J gene TRBJ1-2; 7 bases are a match to TRBD1. With V trimmed by 4 bases and J by 5 bases, 7 bases remained unmatched. CDR3 length: 14 amino acids. Germline V gene data show CDR1 as MGHDK and CDR2 as SYGVNS. The CDR3 nucleotides read TGTGCCAGCAGTGGGAACAGGGGTCCGTATGGCTACACCTTC. Translation: CASSGNRGPYGYTF.

The chain carries TRBV30 and TRBJ1-3, with D possibly matching TRBD1 (6 bases). This CDR3 has 13 residues. The germline V and J ends were trimmed by 7 bases and 3 bases, with 13 bases remaining between them. Germline V gives CDR1 GTSNPN, CDR2 SVGIG (reference sequence). For the CDR3, the DNA is TGTGCCTTTCCCACAGGGAGTGGAAACACCATATATTTT. The encoded protein is CAFPTGSGNTIYF.

The chain employs TRBV2 and TRBJ1-1; 8 bases map to TRBD1. This CDR3 has 14 amino acids. The germline V gene has CDR1 SNHLY and CDR2 FYNNEI. J gave up 1 base and V 7 bases, and 5 bases lay outside the gene matches. The CDR3 region is CASNFGQGNTEAFF. CDR3 nucleotide sequence: TGTGCCAGCAACTTTGGACAGGGGAACACTGAAGCTTTCTTT. Full variable domain (rest looked up from reference TRBV2 and TRBJ1-1): EPEVTQTPSHQVTQMGQEVILRCVPISNHLYFYWYRQILGQKVEFLVSFYNNEISEKSEIFDDQFSVERPDGSNFTLKIRSTKLEDSAMYFCASNFGQGNTEAFFGQGTRLTVV.

The table lists this clone with many counts. The same CDR3 can be traced to other DNA sequences in this sample. The chain recombines TRBV7-2 with TRBJ1-1; no clear D gene. V shed 2 bases and J shed 7 bases, with 20 bases lying between them. CDR3 length equals 16 residues. Germline CDR1 SGHTA, CDR2 FQGNSA. The CDR3 region has the DNA TGTGCCAGCAGCTTATCCCCTCCCCCGATGAGGAGTGAAGCTTTCTTT. Its translation: CASSLSPPPMRSEAFF.

The gene calls are TRBV5-1 and TRBJ1-1; D is undetermined. Germline V gene lookup returns CDR1 SGHRS and CDR2 YFSETQ. Trimming removed 2 bases at V and 0 bases at J, with 11 bases between. The CDR3 contains 15 residues. The CDR3 reads CASSFSPTVNTEAFF. The CDR3 nucleotides are TGCGCCAGCAGCTTTAGCCCTACGGTGAACACTGAAGCTTTCTTT.

The chain recombines TRBV10-2 with TRBJ1-3; D unresolved. V lost 0 bases to trimming and J lost 0 bases, with 6 bases between them. Germline-derived CDR1 and CDR2 are WSHSY and SAAADI. This CDR3 spans 15 amino acids. CDR3 amino acids: CASSESGRSGNTIYF. DNA of the CDR3: TGCGCCAGCAGTGAGTCGGGCCGCTCTGGAAACACCATATATTTT.

The chain uses TRBV30 and TRBJ2-7; D may be TRBD2 (5 bases). Germline V gene sequence: CDR1 GTSNPN, CDR2 SVGIG (reference sequence). This CDR3 spans 15 amino acids. Trimming cost V 4 bases and J 6 bases, with 22 bases left between them. Here the CDR3 reads CAWKRGRLPSGEQYF. The CDR3 coding sequence is TGTGCCTGGAAACGGGGTCGGCTTCCCTCTGGCGAGCAGTACTTC.

The V and J genes are TRBV19 and TRBJ2-2, with D perhaps TRBD1 (6 bases). Germline V gene sequence: CDR1 LNHDA, CDR2 SQIVND (reference sequence). V gave up 7 bases and J gave up 0 bases, with 9 bases separating them. This CDR3 contains 14 residues. CDR3 coding DNA: TGTGCCAGTACGGGGACACCGAACACCGGGGAGCTGTTTTTT. Its translation is CASTGTPNTGELFF.

V is TRBV5-1 and J is TRBJ2-1; 15 bases agree with TRBD2. The CDR3 has 16 amino acids. V dropped 4 bases and J dropped 8; count of bases not matched to a gene: 7. The V gene's germline CDR1 is SGHRS and CDR2 YFSETQ. CDR3 nucleotides: TGCGCCAGCAGCCCCGGACTAGCGGGGGGGCCCGATGAGCAGTTCTTC. Its protein is CASSPGLAGGPDEQFF.

The J gene is TRBJ2-7, the V gene TRBV10-2, with D tentatively TRBD2 (5 bases). V was trimmed by 6 bases and J by 1 base, leaving 16 bases between them. Germline assignment: CDR1 WSHSY and CDR2 SAAADI. The CDR3 has 15 amino acids. The CDR3 protein is CASSLREPTSYEQYF. In DNA form, the CDR3 reads TGCGCCAGCAGCTTAAGGGAGCCTACTTCCTACGAGCAGTACTTC.

Comments on this clone: The same CDR3 is also encoded by other DNA sequences in this sample. The V and J genes are TRBV9 and TRBJ2-2, with D unclear. Per the germline V gene, CDR1 is SGDLS and CDR2 is YYNGEE. Deletions cut 0 bases from V and 1 base from J, with 4 bases between. The CDR3 is 14 amino acids. The CDR3 nucleotides are TGTGCCAGCAGCGTAGCGGGGAACACCGGGGAGCTGTTTTTT. It is translated as CASSVAGNTGELFF.

This sequence joins TRBV5-1 and TRBJ1-1; D perhaps matches TRBD1 (6 bases). CDR1 is SGHRS and CDR2 is YFSETQ in the germline V gene. V was trimmed by 5 bases and J by 0 bases, leaving 14 bases between them. The CDR3 runs 15 residues. The CDR3 protein is CASRPTGTMNTEAFF. The CDR3, as DNA: TGCGCCAGCAGACCAACCGGGACAATGAACACTGAAGCTTTCTTT. Full variable domain (rest looked up from reference TRBV5-1 and TRBJ1-1): KAGVTQTPRYLIKTRGQQVTLSCSPISGHRSVSWYQQTPGQGLQFLFEYFSETQRNKGNFPGRFSGRQFSNSRSEMNVSTLELGDSALYLCASRPTGTMNTEAFFGQGTRLTVV.

The V call is TRBV5-6, the J call TRBJ2-1, with 9 bases lining up with TRBD1. The CDR3 covers 15 residues. In germline, CDR1 is SGHDT, CDR2 YYEEEE. Germline trimming cut 5 bases from V and 7 bases from J; bases unmatched to any gene: 10. DNA of the CDR3: TGTGCCAGCAGTCTGGGACAGGGAAGAAGTAATGAGCAGTTCTTC. Translation gives CASSLGQGRSNEQFF.

The chain recombines TRBV7-9 with TRBJ1-4; 7 bases are shared with TRBD1. The CDR3 totals 14 residues. V lost 4 bases, J lost 2 bases, and 1 base stayed unmatched. The germline gives CDR1 SEHNR, CDR2 FQNEAQ (reference sequence). The CDR3 nucleotides are TGTGCCAGCAGCTCGGGACAGACTAATGAAAAACTGTTTTTT. Translation: CASSSGQTNEKLFF.

The rearrangement uses TRBV6-6 and TRBJ2-2, with TRBD1 matching over 7 bases. Looked up from germline, CDR1 is MNHNY and CDR2 is SVGAGI (reference sequence). The CDR3 spans 15 residues. V lost 4 bases and J lost 4; bases outside the gene matches: 6. CDR3 in DNA: TGTGCCAGCAGTTTTGTGGGACAGCTCACCGGGGAGCTGTTTTTT. Encoded protein: CASSFVGQLTGELFF.

The chain uses TRBV14 and TRBJ2-7, with 10 bases matching TRBD2. The length of the CDR3 is 18 residues. Germline V lookup: CDR1 SGHDN, CDR2 FVKESK. The junction had 14 bases not matched to a gene; V was cut back by 4 bases and J by 2 bases. This CDR3 reads CASSLNPPLAGFPYEQYF. The CDR3 coding sequence is TGTGCCAGCAGCCTCAACCCCCCACTAGCGGGGTTTCCCTACGAGCAGTACTTC.

The rearrangement uses TRBV4-3 and TRBJ1-4; perhaps TRBD1 as D (5 bases). The ends were cut back, 0 bases at V and 5 bases at J, with 13 bases in the middle. The CDR3 consists of 16 residues. The germline V gene encodes CDR1 LGHNA and CDR2 YSLEER. The CDR3 loop reads CASSQEPGPLNEKLFF. The CDR3, as DNA: TGCGCCAGCAGCCAAGAGCCAGGGCCCCTAAATGAAAAACTGTTTTTT.

The J gene is TRBJ1-2, the V gene TRBV5-4; TRBD1 matches 8 bases. Germline values: CDR1 SGHNT, CDR2 YYREEE (reference sequence). V was clipped by 0 bases and J by 4 bases; unmatched bases: 5. The length of the CDR3 is 15 residues. CDR3 residues: CASSLGAGGSYGYTF. CDR3 sequence (DNA): TGTGCCAGCAGCTTGGGGGCAGGGGGCAGCTATGGCTACACCTTC.

The chain is built from TRBV7-2 and TRBJ1-4, with D perhaps TRBD1 (5 bases). Trimming shortened V by 4 bases and J by 6 bases, and 12 bases separated the two germline ends. Germline V CDR1 and CDR2: SGHTA, FQGNSA. The CDR3 length is 14 residues. CDR3 protein: CASSSDGGHEKLFF. In DNA, the CDR3 is TGTGCCAGCAGCTCCGACGGGGGTCATGAAAAACTGTTTTTT.